Following are 2 T cell receptor beta chains from one sample sequenced in a study of T cell changes during pregnancy in multiple sclerosis. The assay was immunoSEQ multiplex PCR, and TCRdb's table has in-frame clones only and misses some. The sample records roughly 27,000 clones, approximately 92% being singletons. Specimen: CD4+ T cells from peripheral blood mononuclear cells, collected in the first trimester of pregnancy. All receptors come from a female donor with multiple sclerosis, enrolled in a pregnancy study.

This clone was recorded only once. This sequence joins TRBV5-1 and TRBJ2-1; D may be TRBD1 (5 bases). The V gene lost 2 bases and the J gene lost 4 bases, with 10 bases spanning the gap. The CDR3 length is 14 residues. Germline values: CDR1 SGHRS, CDR2 YFSETQ. CDR3 in DNA: TGCGCCAGCAGCTTCTCCGACAGATACAATGAGCAGTTCTTC. Protein sequence: CASSFSDRYNEQFF.

This rearrangement joins TRBV11-2 to TRBJ1-1; D is undetermined. CDR1 is SGHAT, CDR2 FQNNGV, per germline. Trimming took 4 bases from V and 4 from J, leaving 10 bases between them. The CDR3 covers 13 residues. The CDR3 DNA is TGTGCCAGCAGCTCCCGAGTAATCACTGAAGCTTTCTTT. As protein: CASSSRVITEAFF.